This T cell receptor (beta chain) was sequenced in a study of radiotherapy plus CTLA-4 blockade in lung cancer. Overall study context: For 18% of patients, objective responses occurred, and about 33% had disease control. Notes on the study in general: Subsequent to radiotherapy plus ipilimumab, tumor-derived TCR clones underwent expansion in blood.

Using immunoSEQ multiplex PCR, the repertoire was profiled, and TCRdb retains in-frame clones only, with some absent. Of 85,000 to 90,000 clones listed, around 72% are singletons. Focal radiation plus CTLA-4 blockade with ipilimumab was given to patients with chemo-refractory metastatic non-small-cell lung cancer. This clone has only one observation. Its target is not known. This TCR came from a human donor with non-small cell lung cancer that progressed on radiotherapy plus ipilimumab. This sample comprised peripheral blood, obtained from a patient treated with radiotherapy plus ipilimumab.

The CDR3 DNA sequence: TGTGCCAGCAGCTTAGGCGATCCCGGGACAGTGGGTGGCTACACCTTC. Its translation is CASSLGDPGTVGGYTF. The V gene is TRBV7-8, the J gene TRBJ1-2, with 7 nucleotides matching TRBD1. Losses at the gene ends were 1 base for V and 7 bases for J; bases not matched to a gene: 12. Germline V gives CDR1 SGHVS, CDR2 FQNEAQ. CDR3 length: 16 residues.